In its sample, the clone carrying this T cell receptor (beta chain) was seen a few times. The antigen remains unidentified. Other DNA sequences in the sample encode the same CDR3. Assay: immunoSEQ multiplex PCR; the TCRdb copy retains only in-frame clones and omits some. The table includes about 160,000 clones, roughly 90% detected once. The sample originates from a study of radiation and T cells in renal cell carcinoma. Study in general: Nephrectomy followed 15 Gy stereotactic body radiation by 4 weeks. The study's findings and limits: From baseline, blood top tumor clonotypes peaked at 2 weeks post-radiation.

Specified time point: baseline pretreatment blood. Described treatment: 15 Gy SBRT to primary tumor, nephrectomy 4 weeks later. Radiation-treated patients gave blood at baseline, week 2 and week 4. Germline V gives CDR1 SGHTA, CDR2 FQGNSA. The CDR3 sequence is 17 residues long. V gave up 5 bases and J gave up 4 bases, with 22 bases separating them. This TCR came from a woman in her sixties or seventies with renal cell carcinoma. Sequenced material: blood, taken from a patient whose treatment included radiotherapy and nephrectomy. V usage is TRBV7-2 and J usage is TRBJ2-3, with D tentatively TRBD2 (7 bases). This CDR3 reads CASSPQMAGAGADTQYF. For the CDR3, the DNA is TGTGCCAGCAGCCCTCAAATGGCGGGGGCAGGGGCAGATACGCAGTATTTT.